This entry is about one T cell receptor beta chain. Some clones are missing from TCRdb's copy, which holds only in-frame ones; the method was immunoSEQ multiplex PCR. In the table there are 90,000 to 120,000 clones, around 85% of which are singletons. This sample stems from a study of blood T cell repertoires in COVID-19. V lost 4 bases and J lost 7; bases outside the gene matches: 18. This CDR3 comprises 17 residues. Germline V lookup: CDR1 MDHEN, CDR2 SYDVKM. The source of this sequence is a woman between 50 and 59 years old who had recovered from COVID-19. Sequencing was carried out using PBMCs or T cells enriched from blood (not recorded which). V is TRBV28 and J is TRBJ2-7, with TRBD1 identical over 8 bases. As DNA, the CDR3 is TGTGCCAGCAGTTCCCTTGCGGGGACAGGTCATGCTATTGAGCAGTACTTC. Encoded protein: CASSSLAGTGHAIEQYF.